This is a list of T cell receptor beta chains from one sample in a study of OX40 agonist ivuxolimab in advanced cancers. The assay was immunoSEQ multiplex PCR, and TCRdb's table has in-frame clones only and misses some. The table has tens of thousands of clones, approximately 80% seen once; the top ten hold around 1.9%. The input for sequencing was CD4+ or CD8+ T cells sorted from blood, taken in a trial of the OX40 agonist ivuxolimab. These receptors came from an adult with an advanced solid tumor such as melanoma, head and neck, liver or kidney cancer. CDR3s include the opening cysteine and the closing phenylalanine or tryptophan. A D gene is named only where the DNA matches it firmly. Not every row has a clone size; where given, it reads once, few, many or a size class.

D gene	clone size	J gene	V gene	CDR3 DNA	CDR3 protein
-	-	TRBJ2-3	TRBV9	TGTGCCAGCAGCGTACGTGAAGATACGCAGTATTTT	CASSVREDTQYF
-	-	TRBJ2-2	TRBV30	TGTGCCTGGAGTCTAAGGGGGAGGGGCACCGGGGAGCTGTTTTTT	CAWSLRGRGTGELFF
-	-	TRBJ2-6	TRBV30	TGTGCCTCTCGACAGGCTGGGGCCAACGTCCTGACTTTC	CASRQAGANVLTF
-	once	TRBJ1-1	TRBV6-6	TGTGCCAGCAGTTACGGTACCGGTCCGGGGACTGAAGCTTTCTTT	CASSYGTGPGTEAFF
-	-	TRBJ2-5	TRBV5-1	TGCGCCAGCAAAGCTCAAGAGACCCAGTACTTC	CASKAQETQYF
-	-	TRBJ2-3	TRBV5-4	TGTGCCAGCAGCTTGGAAAGCACAGATACGCAGTATTTT	CASSLESTDTQYF
-	-	TRBJ1-2	TRBV29-1	TGCAGCGTAGTGCAGGGTAACTATGGCTACACCTTC	CSVVQGNYGYTF
TRBD1	-	TRBJ1-2	TRBV30	TGTGCCTGGAGTACAGGGGTACGTGGCTACACCTTC	CAWSTGVRGYTF
-	-	TRBJ1-3	TRBV19	TGTGCCAGTAGTACGAACGCTATCTCTGGAAACACCATATATTTT	CASSTNAISGNTIYF
-	once	TRBJ2-6	TRBV5-8	TGTGCCAGCGGATCCACACAAAGTCGGGCCAACGTCCTGACTTTC	CASGSTQSRANVLTF
-	-	TRBJ2-3	TRBV9	TGTGCCAGCAGCCTTGAGGGCTATTTCACAGATACGCAGTATTTT	CASSLEGYFTDTQYF
-	-	TRBJ2-7	TRBV15	TGTGCCACCAGCAGGCCCAAGAGCGAGCAGTACTTC	CATSRPKSEQYF
TRBD2	-	TRBJ2-3	TRBV9	TGTGCCAGCAGCGTAGGGACTAGCGGGAGTATTCCAGATACGCAGTATTTT	CASSVGTSGSIPDTQYF
TRBD2	few	TRBJ2-6	TRBV5-4	TGTGCCAGCAGCTTGGGGGGAGGGCTAGGGGCCAACGTCCTGACTTTC	CASSLGGGLGANVLTF
-	few	TRBJ1-3	TRBV30	TGTGCCTGGAGTTCGTCCGGGCGGAACACCATATATTTT	CAWSSSGRNTIYF
-	medium-sized	TRBJ1-2	TRBV6-6	TGTGCCAGCAGTAACTACAGGGAGGGCTACACCTTC	CASSNYREGYTF
TRBD2	once	TRBJ2-1	TRBV7-8	TGTGCCAGCAGCACTTCGGGACTAGCATCGAGCTCCTACAATGAGCAGTTCTTC	CASSTSGLASSSYNEQFF
-	-	TRBJ1-2	TRBV5-6	TGTGCCAGCAGCTTGGCTAGCTATGGCTACACCTTC	CASSLASYGYTF
-	few	TRBJ2-7	TRBV5-1	TGCGCCAGCAGCTTGTTCCCAGGGTCCTACGAGCAGTACTTC	CASSLFPGSYEQYF
TRBD1	-	TRBJ2-7	TRBV5-1	TGCGCCAGCCGGACAGGGGGCGCCACCTACGAGCAGTACTTC	CASRTGGATYEQYF
-	few	TRBJ1-3	TRBV19	TGTGCCAGTAGTTTATGGGGAGTTGGAAACACCATATATTTT	CASSLWGVGNTIYF
-	-	TRBJ1-2	TRBV7-9	TGTGCCAGCAGCTTGGTATCCGCCCTGAACGACACCTTC	CASSLVSALNDTF
TRBD1	-	TRBJ1-2	TRBV9	TGTGCCAGCAGCCCCTCGACAGGGTTCTATGGCTACACCTTC	CASSPSTGFYGYTF
TRBD2	-	TRBJ2-7	TRBV5-3	TGTGCCAGGATTCGGACTAGCGACGCCTACGAGCAGTACTTC	CARIRTSDAYEQYF
TRBD2	-	TRBJ2-3	TRBV2	TGTGCCAGCAGTAGTGCAAGCGGGGCTCTCACAGATACGCAGTATTTT	CASSSASGALTDTQYF
TRBD2	many	TRBJ2-1	TRBV27	TGTGCCAGCAGTCCCCCCGGGACTAGCGGGAGCATTGAGCAGTTCTTC	CASSPPGTSGSIEQFF
-	-	TRBJ1-4	TRBV9	TGTGCCAGCAGCGGTGGAGGGTTCGGAAAACTGTTTTTT	CASSGGGFGKLFF
-	-	TRBJ1-1	TRBV25-1	TGTGCCAGCAGTCTAGGGGATAACACTGAAGCTTTCTTT	CASSLGDNTEAFF
-	-	TRBJ1-1	TRBV15	TGTGCCACCAGCAGAGATGCCCACACTGAAGCTTTCTTT	CATSRDAHTEAFF
-	-	TRBJ2-3	TRBV7-7	TGTGCTAGCAGCCCCGGGGCGACAGATACGCAGTATTTT	CASSPGATDTQYF
-	-	TRBJ2-7	TRBV7-6	TGTGCCAGCAGCTTAGTAGGACAGACCTACGAGCAGTACTTC	CASSLVGQTYEQYF
TRBD1	-	TRBJ1-2	TRBV19	TGTGCCAGTAGTCCTCGACAGGGGAGGGGCTACACCTTC	CASSPRQGRGYTF
TRBD2	-	TRBJ2-1	TRBV19	TGTGCCAGTAGCAGGGGACTAGTTGGTGAGCAGTTCTTC	CASSRGLVGEQFF
-	-	TRBJ1-5	TRBV18	TGTGCCAGCTCACCACTAACAGGGAGGGATCAGCCCCAGCATTTT	CASSPLTGRDQPQHF
-	-	TRBJ1-2	TRBV5-8	TGTGCCAGCAGCCGAGAGGGGCTTGGCTATGGCTACACCTTC	CASSREGLGYGYTF
-	-	TRBJ1-2	TRBV5-1	TGCGCCAGCAGCCGGACGTCCCCCGAGCGAGACTACACCTTC	CASSRTSPERDYTF
TRBD2	-	TRBJ2-1	TRBV7-2	TGTGCCAGCAGCTTAGAAGGGTCGCTCGGGAGGCCCTACAATGAGCAGTTCTTC	CASSLEGSLGRPYNEQFF
-	-	TRBJ2-1	TRBV4-3	TGCGCCAGCAGCCAGTATCAGGAACCCTACAATGAGCAGTTCTTC	CASSQYQEPYNEQFF
TRBD1	-	TRBJ2-5	TRBV9	TGTGCCAGCAGCGTAGGGTGGACAGGAGGCGGGGAGACCCAGTACTTC	CASSVGWTGGGETQYF
TRBD1	few	TRBJ1-1	TRBV5-1	TGCGCCAGCAGCTCGGGACAGCAGAACACTGAAGCTTTCTTT	CASSSGQQNTEAFF
TRBD2	-	TRBJ2-2	TRBV18	TGTGCCAGCTCACCGGCTAGCGGGGCCTTAGGAACCGGGGAGCTGTTTTTT	CASSPASGALGTGELFF
TRBD2	-	TRBJ2-1	TRBV6-4	TGTGCCAGCAGTGAGATAGCGGGAGCTTACAATGAGCAGTTCTTC	CASSEIAGAYNEQFF
-	-	TRBJ2-3	TRBV5-1	TGCGCCAGCAGCTTGGTTCCCCTTGGGACGAGGACAGATACGCAGTATTTT	CASSLVPLGTRTDTQYF
-	-	TRBJ2-4	TRBV9	TGTGCCAGCAGCGGCCCAGCCAAAAACATTCAGTACTTC	CASSGPAKNIQYF
-	many	TRBJ1-5	TRBV2	TGTGCCAGAGGGACGGAGAATCAGCCCCAGCATTTT	CARGTENQPQHF
-	-	TRBJ2-1	TRBV5-1	TGCGCCAGCAGCACGAGCCCCCCTCTCAAGGGTGAGCAGTTCTTC	CASSTSPPLKGEQFF
-	-	TRBJ1-4	TRBV19	TGTGCCACTACCGACAGGAACACTAATGAAAAACTGTTTTTT	CATTDRNTNEKLFF
TRBD2	-	TRBJ2-1	TRBV19	TGTGCCAGTAGTAGCAGCGGGGACAATGAGCAGTTCTTC	CASSSSGDNEQFF
TRBD1	-	TRBJ2-1	TRBV4-3	TGCGCCAGCAGCCAAGATCCAACACCGGGACAGACCTACAATGAGCAGTTCTTC	CASSQDPTPGQTYNEQFF
-	-	TRBJ2-7	TRBV29-1	TGCAGCGTTCCAGCGGACCTCCAGCGCGGCGAGCAGTACTTC	CSVPADLQRGEQYF
TRBD2	-	TRBJ2-5	TRBV18	TGTGCCAGCTCACCAACGGGGGGGACCCAGTACTTC	CASSPTGGTQYF
-	-	TRBJ1-1	TRBV7-9	TGTGCCAGCAGCTTATCTAATTTGGGCGGTGAAGCTTTCTTT	CASSLSNLGGEAFF
-	-	TRBJ2-2	TRBV11-3	TGTGCCAGCAGCCGCAGTGGAATCCCCGGCACCGGGGAGCTGTTTTTT	CASSRSGIPGTGELFF
-	-	TRBJ1-4	TRBV7-3	TGTGCCAGCTCCCCAGGCAGTGAAAAACTGTTTTTT	CASSPGSEKLFF